This TCR beta chain came from a study of shared clonotypes between healthy human individuals. Study results and limitations: An effect of sequencing depth on clonotype sharing among donors was expected. Naive subsets generally had larger estimated richness than memory subsets.

Details on this clone: Its target is unknown.

Per the study methods: In the immunoSEQ data, sequences were junction-only and lacked quality scores, so filtering differed. This table comes from immunoSEQ multiplex PCR, and its TCRdb copy is limited to in-frame clones, with some not included. The D gene and trimming were derived from the DNA, and the V and J assignments and clone size from that table. The sample contains approximately 600,000 clones, around 95% of which appear only once. This CDR3 is 12 amino acids long. V lost 6 bases to trimming and J lost 7 bases, with 12 bases between them. CDR1 is MDHEN and CDR2 is SYDVKM in the germline V gene. The naive CD8 subset, CD45RO-negative cells positively selected for CCR7, excluded terminally differentiated effector memory CD45RA+ cells.

This sequence was found in a woman in her 30s in good health. The rearrangement uses TRBV28 and TRBJ1-2, with a possible D match to TRBD1 (6 bases). Source material: naive CD8+ T cells sorted from blood. The CDR3 region is CASSPGAVGYTF. The CDR3 nucleotides read TGTGCCAGCAGCCCGGGGGCCGTTGGCTACACCTTC.